This T cell receptor (beta chain) derives from a study of blood T cell repertoires in COVID-19. Study information: Samples representing acute and convalescent COVID-19 were sourced from the United States, Italy and Spain. The cDNA or gDNA used as material had been derived from T cells, B-cell-depleted T cells, or PBMCs.

Authors' analysis steps: Using reference gene primer amplification, nucleated cell counts were estimated. Profiling relied on immunoSEQ multiplex PCR, and the TCRdb table lists in-frame clones only, not all of them. V, J and clone size are taken as reported in that table, and D and trimming were inferred from the DNA itself. This sample carries a few hundred thousand clones, about nine tenths of them seen once, and the ten largest clones take about 0.94%. This CDR3 comprises 14 residues. Trimming cost V 4 bases and J 4 bases, with 11 bases left between them. CDR1 is SGDLS, CDR2 YYNGEE, per germline. Sequencing was carried out using PBMCs or T cells enriched from blood (not recorded which). The sequence derives from a woman younger than 45 who had been exposed to COVID-19. The chain joins TRBV9 to TRBJ1-4; tentative D call: TRBD1 (5 bases). The CDR3 spells CASSPRQINEKLFF. CDR3 DNA sequence: TGTGCCAGCAGCCCCAGACAGATTAATGAAAAACTGTTTTTT. Drawing the rest from reference TRBV9 and TRBJ1-4, the complete variable domain is DSGVTQTPKHLITATGQRVTLRCSPRSGDLSVYWYQQSLDQGLQFLIQYYNGEERAKGNILERFSAQQFPDLHSELNLSSLELGDSALYFCASSPRQINEKLFFGSGTQLSVL.